This T cell receptor (beta chain) was sequenced in a study of blood T cells in healthy people across ages. Points from the study as a whole: Long-lived donors carried more naive CD4+ cells and greater diversity than aged donors. Samples with more naive T cells showed higher observed beta diversity.

A second roughly 6 to 11 cycle PCR used barcoded and J-beta primers. TCRdb independently ran MiXCR on the 5' RACE reads; one entry per CDR3 protein. The repertoire includes over 550,000 distinct CDR3 sequences, approximately 30% of them detected once, and around 14% sits in the top ten. Between the trimmed V and J ends, which lost 1 base and 5 bases, there was a span of 5 bases. CDR3 length equals 12 residues. Germline V gene sequence: CDR1 MGHDK, CDR2 SYGVNS. There are many counts of this clonotype. Antigen unknown. RNA extraction gave at least 5.5 micrograms of total RNA per sample. This chain uses TRBV25-1 with TRBJ2-5; D is undetermined. This clonotype was sampled from a woman older than 75 in good health. Specimen: blood. CDR3 nucleotide sequence: TGTGCCAGCAGTGAATGGCTGGAGACCCAGTACTTC. Amino acid sequence: CASSEWLETQYF.